This T cell receptor beta chain was retrieved from a study of blood T cell repertoires in COVID-19. About the research overall: Acute and convalescent COVID-19 specimens originated in the United States, Italy and Spain. T cells, B-cell-depleted T cells, or PBMCs provided the cDNA or gDNA that served as material.

In the original analysis: The authors estimated nucleated cell counts from reference gene primer amplification. Using immunoSEQ multiplex PCR, the repertoire was profiled, and TCRdb retains in-frame clones only, with some absent. From that table come the V and J calls and clone size; the DNA was used to work out D and trimming. This repertoire shows fewer than 70,000 clones, approximately 85% found once; its top ten account for approximately 25%. This sequence was found in a man between 50 and 59 years old with acute or convalescent COVID-19. Sequencing was performed on peripheral blood.

CDR3 DNA sequence: TGCGCCAGCAGCCTTTCGTCCGGGACAGGGTTAAACGGAGATACGCAGTATTTT. This gives the protein CASSLSSGTGLNGDTQYF. The chain uses TRBV5-1 and TRBJ2-3; TRBD1 matches 9 bases. The germline V gene has CDR1 SGHRS and CDR2 YFSETQ. V shed 4 bases, J shed 5 bases, and the junction held 17 bases outside the gene matches. This CDR3 has 18 residues.